Below are 8 T cell receptor beta chains sequenced from a single sample in a study of blood T cell repertoires in COVID-19. Some clones are missing from TCRdb's copy, which holds only in-frame ones; the method was immunoSEQ multiplex PCR. The profile shows around 94,000 clones, about 80% of them singletons. The sequencing input was peripheral blood. Source of these receptors: a man in his sixties with acute or convalescent COVID-19.

This clone occurred once. The CDR3 loop reads CASSDSDMNTEAFF. CDR3 nucleotide sequence: TGTGCCAGCTCCGACAGTGACATGAACACTGAAGCTTTCTTT. This sequence joins TRBV27 and TRBJ1-1; D may be TRBD1 (5 bases). Trimming removed 8 bases at V and 0 bases at J, with 13 bases between. The CDR3 covers 14 residues. CDR1 is MNHEY and CDR2 is SMNVEV in the germline V gene (reference sequence).

This chain joins TRBV5-1 and TRBJ2-5; the D gene is possibly TRBD2 (7 bases). The V gene lost 0 bases and the J gene lost 4 bases, with 10 bases spanning the gap. CDR1 and CDR2 (germline): SGHRS, YFSETQ. The CDR3 is 14 amino acids. The CDR3 DNA sequence: TGCGCCAGCAGCTTGGGGGGGGGCCGAGAGACCCAGTACTTC. Protein product: CASSLGGGRETQYF.

This clone showed up just a few times. V is TRBV6-5 and J is TRBJ1-2; TRBD1 aligns across 7 bases. Trimming at V came to 2 bases and at J to 0 bases, leaving 3 bases not matched to a gene. Germline lookup yields CDR1 MNHEY and CDR2 SVGAGI. The CDR3 totals 15 residues. Written as DNA, the CDR3 is TGTGCCAGCAGTTACCGAGGGACAGCTAACTATGGCTACACCTTC. The encoded protein is CASSYRGTANYGYTF.

This sequence joins TRBV7-9 and TRBJ2-2; D might be TRBD1 (6 bases). This CDR3 has 14 residues. Per the germline V gene, CDR1 is SEHNR and CDR2 is FQNEAQ (reference sequence). V lost 1 base and J 4 bases, leaving 7 bases between the germline ends. The CDR3 protein is CASSLDRVTGELFF. In nucleotides, the CDR3 is TGTGCCAGCAGCTTAGACAGGGTCACCGGGGAGCTGTTTTTT.

About this clone: Other DNA sequences in the sample encode the same CDR3. This chain joins TRBV20-1 and TRBJ1-1; no definite D call. The germline V and J ends were trimmed by 3 bases and 7 bases, with 9 bases remaining between them. The CDR3 contains 11 residues. Looked up from germline, CDR1 is DFQATT and CDR2 is SNEGSKA (reference sequence). For the CDR3, the DNA is TGCAGTGCTAGTTCAGGCCATGAAGCTTTCTTT. Translation: CSASSGHEAFF.

The V gene is TRBV13, the J gene TRBJ1-5, with D tentatively TRBD1 (5 bases). The CDR3 totals 15 residues. CDR1 and CDR2 (germline): PRHDT, FYEKMQ (reference sequence). Trimming took off 5 bases at V and 9 bases at J, with 20 bases between the two ends. The CDR3 nucleotides read TGTGCCAGCAGCCGCCGGGATGGAACCGGGGGGCCCCAGCATTTT. Protein product: CASSRRDGTGGPQHF.

This clone was detected once. DNA of the CDR3: TGTGCCAGCAGCCAAGATGGGCGACAGGCCGGAAACATTCAGTACTTC. The encoded protein is CASSQDGRQAGNIQYF. V usage is TRBV3-1 (or the pseudogene TRBV3-2) and J usage is TRBJ2-4, with D possibly matching TRBD1 (6 bases). Per germline, CDR1 LGHDT and CDR2 YNNKEL (reference sequence). V lost 0 bases and J lost 6, with 15 bases in between. This CDR3 contains 16 residues.

This clone was recorded only once. The chain links TRBV6-2 or TRBV6-3 to TRBJ1-2; the match to TRBD1 covers 7 bases. J lost 4 bases, V lost 6 bases, and 14 bases had no gene match. From germline, CDR1 is MNHEY and CDR2 SVGEGT. The CDR3 consists of 16 residues. The DNA of the CDR3 is TGTGCCAGCAGCCGGGCCAGGGGGATAAGCCCCTATGGCTACACCTTC. It translates to CASSRARGISPYGYTF.